Listed below are T cell receptor beta chains from one sample, sequenced in a study of cytomegalovirus exposure and HLA in healthy donors. Clones were sequenced by immunoSEQ multiplex PCR, and TCRdb holds only the in-frame ones, with some missing. The sample's table shows 75,000 to 95,000 clones. The sequenced material came from PBMCs. These receptors all come from a girl between 10 and 17 years old in good health and CMV-seropositive. Both conserved end residues are part of each CDR3. The D gene is left open where the match is weak.

j_call | v_call | d_call | cdr3_nt | cdr3_aa
TRBJ2-5 | TRBV4-2 | TRBD2 | TGTGCCAGCAGCCAAGATTTAAGCTCCAGCGGGGGGCTGGAGACCCAGTACTTC | CASSQDLSSSGGLETQYF
TRBJ2-5 | TRBV9 | - | TGTGCCAGCAGCGGAAGACAGAGTCTAAATCCTGGCGAGACCCAGTACTTC | CASSGRQSLNPGETQYF
TRBJ1-6 | TRBV7-2 | - | TGTGCCAGCAGCCTACCGGAGCAGATTAATTCACCCCTCCACTTT | CASSLPEQINSPLHF
TRBJ1-2 | TRBV29-1 | TRBD1 | TGCAGCGTCAGGGGGCCCCTTAGCTATGGCTACACCTTC | CSVRGPLSYGYTF
TRBJ1-2 | TRBV2 | TRBD1 | TGTGCCAGCAGTGAACGTACAGGGACAGGGTTCGCGAGGATTGGCTACACCTTC | CASSERTGTGFARIGYTF
TRBJ2-3 | TRBV7-2 | TRBD2 | TGTGCCAGCAGCTTAGGGGGGCGGGAGGTAGATACGCAGTATTTT | CASSLGGREVDTQYF
TRBJ2-1 | TRBV18 | - | TGTGCCAGCTCACCGGACAGCTACAATGAGCAGTTCTTC | CASSPDSYNEQFF
TRBJ2-7 | TRBV5-6 | - | TGTGCCAGCAGCTACCCGACACTGTCCTACGAGCAGTACTTC | CASSYPTLSYEQYF
TRBJ1-2 | TRBV6-1 | - | TGTGCCAGCAGCGGCCGGGACTACTATGGCTACACCTTC | CASSGRDYYGYTF
TRBJ2-2 | TRBV19 | TRBD1 | TGTGCCAGTAGTATTGCCAGGGGGCTGGGGTCCGGGGAGCTGTTTTTT | CASSIARGLGSGELFF
TRBJ1-2 | TRBV6-5 | - | TGTGCCAGCAGGGGACAACACTATGGCTACACCTTC | CASRGQHYGYTF
TRBJ2-7 | TRBV19 | - | TGTGCCAGTAGTCTGCGGGGGCTCACCTACGAGCAGTACTTC | CASSLRGLTYEQYF
TRBJ2-7 | TRBV19 | TRBD2 | TGTGCCAGTAGTCCGGGGGGACCCTACGAGCAGTACTTC | CASSPGGPYEQYF
TRBJ1-2 | TRBV19 | - | TGTGCCAGTAGTATCCCCCCACAAGACTATGGCTACACCTTC | CASSIPPQDYGYTF
TRBJ1-6 | TRBV4-3 | - | TGCGCCAGCAGCCAAGATCGGGGAGAGGGATTCTATAATTCACCCCTCCACTTT | CASSQDRGEGFYNSPLHF